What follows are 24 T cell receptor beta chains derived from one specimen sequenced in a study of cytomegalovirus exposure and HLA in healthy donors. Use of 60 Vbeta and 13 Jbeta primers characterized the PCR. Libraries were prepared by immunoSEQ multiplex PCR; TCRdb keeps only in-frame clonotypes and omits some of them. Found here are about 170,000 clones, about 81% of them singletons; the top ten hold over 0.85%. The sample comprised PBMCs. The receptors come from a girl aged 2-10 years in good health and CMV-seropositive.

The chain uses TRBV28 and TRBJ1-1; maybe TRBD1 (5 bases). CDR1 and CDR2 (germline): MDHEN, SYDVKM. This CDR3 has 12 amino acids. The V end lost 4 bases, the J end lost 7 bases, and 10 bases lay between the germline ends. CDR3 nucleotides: TGTGCCAGCAGTTCTCCGGGGGGTGAAGCTTTCTTT. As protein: CASSSPGGEAFF.

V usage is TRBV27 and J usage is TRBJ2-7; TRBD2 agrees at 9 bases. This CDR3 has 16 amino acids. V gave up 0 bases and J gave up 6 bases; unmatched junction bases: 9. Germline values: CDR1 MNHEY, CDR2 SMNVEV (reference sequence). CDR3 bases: TGTGCCAGCAGTTTATCGGTCTTAGCGGGAGCGGGCGAGCAGTACTTC. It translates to CASSLSVLAGAGEQYF.

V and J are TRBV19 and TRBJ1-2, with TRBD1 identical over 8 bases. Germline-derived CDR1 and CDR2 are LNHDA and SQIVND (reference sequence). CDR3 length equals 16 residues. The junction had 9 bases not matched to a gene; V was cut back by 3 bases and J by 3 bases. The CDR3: CASSMPPDRADYGYTF. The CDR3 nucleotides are TGTGCCAGTAGTATGCCCCCGGACAGGGCGGACTATGGCTACACCTTC.

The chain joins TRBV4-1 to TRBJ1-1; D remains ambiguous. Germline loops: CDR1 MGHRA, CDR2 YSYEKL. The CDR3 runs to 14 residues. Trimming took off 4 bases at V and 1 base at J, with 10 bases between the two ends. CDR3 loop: CASSRQVPNTEAFF. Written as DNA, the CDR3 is TGCGCCAGCAGCCGTCAGGTTCCGAACACTGAAGCTTTCTTT.

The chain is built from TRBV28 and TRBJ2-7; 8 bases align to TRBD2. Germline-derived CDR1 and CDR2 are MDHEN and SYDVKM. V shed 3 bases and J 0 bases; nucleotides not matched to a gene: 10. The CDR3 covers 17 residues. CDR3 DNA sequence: TGTGCCAGCAGTTTCCCCCCATGGAGCGGGAGCTCCTACGAGCAGTACTTC. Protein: CASSFPPWSGSSYEQYF.

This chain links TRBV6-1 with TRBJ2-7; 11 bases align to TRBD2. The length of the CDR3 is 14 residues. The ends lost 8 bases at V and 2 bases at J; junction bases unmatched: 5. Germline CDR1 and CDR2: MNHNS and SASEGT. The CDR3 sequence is CASGGTSGTYEQYF. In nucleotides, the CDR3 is TGTGCCAGCGGCGGGACTAGCGGAACCTACGAGCAGTACTTC.

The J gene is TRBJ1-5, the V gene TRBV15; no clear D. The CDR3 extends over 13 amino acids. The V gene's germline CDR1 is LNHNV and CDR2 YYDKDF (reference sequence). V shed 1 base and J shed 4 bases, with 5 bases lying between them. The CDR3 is CATSRGANQPQHF. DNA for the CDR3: TGTGCCACCAGCAGAGGGGCAAATCAGCCCCAGCATTTT. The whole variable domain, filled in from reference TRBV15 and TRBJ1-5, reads DAMVIQNPRYQVTQFGKPVTLSCSQTLNHNVMYWYQQKSSQAPKLLFHYYDKDFNNEADTPDNFQSRRPNTSFCFLDIRSPGLGDTAMYLCATSRGANQPQHFGDGTRLSIL.

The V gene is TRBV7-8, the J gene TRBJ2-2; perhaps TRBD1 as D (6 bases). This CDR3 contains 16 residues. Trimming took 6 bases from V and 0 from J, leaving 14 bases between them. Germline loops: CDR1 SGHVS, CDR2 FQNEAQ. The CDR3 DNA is TGTGCCAGCAGACAACGGACAGTCGCGAACACCGGGGAGCTGTTTTTT. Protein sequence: CASRQRTVANTGELFF.

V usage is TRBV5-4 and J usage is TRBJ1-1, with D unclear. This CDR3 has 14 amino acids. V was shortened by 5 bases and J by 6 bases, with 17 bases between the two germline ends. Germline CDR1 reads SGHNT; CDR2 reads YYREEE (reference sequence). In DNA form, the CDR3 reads TGTGCCAGCAGTTATTCGACCTCGGAGGCTGAAGCTTTCTTT. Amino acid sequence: CASSYSTSEAEAFF.

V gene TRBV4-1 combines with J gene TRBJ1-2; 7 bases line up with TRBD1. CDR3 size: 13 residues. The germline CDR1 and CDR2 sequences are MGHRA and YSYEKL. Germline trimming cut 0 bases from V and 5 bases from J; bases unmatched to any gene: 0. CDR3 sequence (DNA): TGCGCCAGCAGCCAAGAGACAGGGTATGGCTACACCTTC. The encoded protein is CASSQETGYGYTF.

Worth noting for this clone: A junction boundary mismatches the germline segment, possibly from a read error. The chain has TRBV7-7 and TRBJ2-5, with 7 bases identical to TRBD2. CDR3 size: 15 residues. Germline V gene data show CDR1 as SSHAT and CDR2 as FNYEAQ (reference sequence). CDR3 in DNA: TGTGCTAGCAGCTTAGTGGGCGGGAGTGAGGAGACCCAGTACTTC. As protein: CASSLVGGSEETQYF.

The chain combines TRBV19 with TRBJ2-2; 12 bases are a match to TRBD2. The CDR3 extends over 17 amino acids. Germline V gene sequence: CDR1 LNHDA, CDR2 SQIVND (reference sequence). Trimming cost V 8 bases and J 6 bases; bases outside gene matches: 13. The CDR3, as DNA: TGTGCCAGTTACCCCCTAGCGGGAGGGCCGAAGGCCGGGGAGCTGTTTTTT. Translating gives CASYPLAGGPKAGELFF.

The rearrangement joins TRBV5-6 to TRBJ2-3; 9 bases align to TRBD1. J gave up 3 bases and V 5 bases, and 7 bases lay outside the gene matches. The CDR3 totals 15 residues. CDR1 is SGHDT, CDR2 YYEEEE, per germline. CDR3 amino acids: CASSPGQGRTDTQYF. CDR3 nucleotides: TGTGCCAGCAGTCCAGGACAGGGGAGAACAGATACGCAGTATTTT.

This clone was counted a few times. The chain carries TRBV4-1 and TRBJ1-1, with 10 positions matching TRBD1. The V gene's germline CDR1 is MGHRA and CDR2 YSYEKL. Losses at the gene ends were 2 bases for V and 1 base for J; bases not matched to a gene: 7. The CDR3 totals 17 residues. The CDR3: CASSQPPGDRGNTEAFF. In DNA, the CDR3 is TGCGCCAGCAGCCAACCTCCGGGGGACAGGGGGAACACTGAAGCTTTCTTT.

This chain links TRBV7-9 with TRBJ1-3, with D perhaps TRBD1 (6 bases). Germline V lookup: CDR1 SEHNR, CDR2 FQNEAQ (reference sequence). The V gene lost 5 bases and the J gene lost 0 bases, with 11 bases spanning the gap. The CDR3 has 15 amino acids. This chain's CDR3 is CASSRGGSSGNTIYF. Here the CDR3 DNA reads TGTGCCAGCAGCCGAGGGGGAAGCTCTGGAAACACCATATATTTT.

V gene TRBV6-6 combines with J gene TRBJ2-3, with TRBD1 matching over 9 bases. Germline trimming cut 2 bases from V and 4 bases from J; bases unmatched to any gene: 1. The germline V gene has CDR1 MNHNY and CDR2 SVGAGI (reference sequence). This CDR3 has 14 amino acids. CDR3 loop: CASSYTGGADTQYF. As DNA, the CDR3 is TGTGCCAGCAGTTACACAGGGGGCGCAGATACGCAGTATTTT.

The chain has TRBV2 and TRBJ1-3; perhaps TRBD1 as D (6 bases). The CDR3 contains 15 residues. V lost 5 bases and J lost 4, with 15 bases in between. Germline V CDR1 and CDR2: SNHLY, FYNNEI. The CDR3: CASSPSTGLGNTIYF. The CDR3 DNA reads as TGTGCCAGCAGTCCGTCGACAGGCCTCGGAAACACCATATATTTT.

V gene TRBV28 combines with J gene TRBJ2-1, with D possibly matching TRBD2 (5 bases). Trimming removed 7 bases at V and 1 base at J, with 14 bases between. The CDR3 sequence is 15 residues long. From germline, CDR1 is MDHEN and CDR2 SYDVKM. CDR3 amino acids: CASITYRDSYNEQFF. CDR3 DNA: TGTGCCAGCATTACTTACCGGGATTCCTACAATGAGCAGTTCTTC.

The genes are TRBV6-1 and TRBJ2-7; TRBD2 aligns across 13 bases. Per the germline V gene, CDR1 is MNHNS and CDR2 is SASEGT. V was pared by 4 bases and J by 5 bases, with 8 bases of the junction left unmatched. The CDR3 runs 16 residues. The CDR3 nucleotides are TGTGCCAGCAGTGCATGGACTAGCGGGAGTCCCCACGAGCAGTACTTC. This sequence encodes CASSAWTSGSPHEQYF.

In DNA, the CDR3 is TGTGCCAGCAGCCCTCTCTGGGGACTCCGCATCAATGAGCAGTTCTTC. This encodes CASSPLWGLRINEQFF. The chain uses TRBV7-9 and TRBJ2-1; D might be TRBD2 (6 bases). Germline lookup yields CDR1 SEHNR and CDR2 FQNEAQ (reference sequence). This CDR3 comprises 16 residues. V was trimmed by 5 bases and J by 6 bases, leaving 20 bases between them. Full variable domain (remainder filled in from reference TRBV7-9 and TRBJ2-1): DTGVSQNPRHKITKRGQNVTFRCDPISEHNRLYWYRQTLGQGPEFLTYFQNEAQLEKSRLLSDRFSAERPKGSFSTLEIQRTEQGDSAMYLCASSPLWGLRINEQFFGPGTRLTVL.

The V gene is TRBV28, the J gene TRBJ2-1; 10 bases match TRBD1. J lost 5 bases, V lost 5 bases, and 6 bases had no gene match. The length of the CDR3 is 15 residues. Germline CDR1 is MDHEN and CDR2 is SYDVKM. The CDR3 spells CASSPPGQGNNEQFF. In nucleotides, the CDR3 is TGTGCCAGCAGTCCCCCGGGACAGGGGAACAATGAGCAGTTCTTC.

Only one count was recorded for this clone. CDR3 loop: CASTGTSGRRGELFF. As DNA, the CDR3 is TGTGCCAGCACCGGGACTAGCGGGAGACGAGGGGAGCTGTTTTTT. The V call is TRBV2, the J call TRBJ2-2; 14 bases agree with TRBD2. V was pared by 7 bases and J by 8 bases, with 6 bases of the junction left unmatched. This CDR3 comprises 15 residues. Germline lookup yields CDR1 SNHLY and CDR2 FYNNEI.

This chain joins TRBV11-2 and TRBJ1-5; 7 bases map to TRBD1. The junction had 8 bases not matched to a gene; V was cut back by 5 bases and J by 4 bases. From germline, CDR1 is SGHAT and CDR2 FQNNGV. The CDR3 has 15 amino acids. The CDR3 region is CASSARDSSNQPQHF. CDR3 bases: TGTGCCAGCAGCGCCCGGGACAGCTCAAATCAGCCCCAGCATTTT.

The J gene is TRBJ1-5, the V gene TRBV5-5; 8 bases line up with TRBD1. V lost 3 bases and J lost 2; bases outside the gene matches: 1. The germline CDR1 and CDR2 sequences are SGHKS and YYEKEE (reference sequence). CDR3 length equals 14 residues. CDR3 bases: TGTGCCAGCAGCTCGGGACAGGGCAATCAGCCCCAGCATTTT. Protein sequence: CASSSGQGNQPQHF.